This TCR beta chain was profiled in a study of a mutant IDH1 vaccine in newly diagnosed glioma. Across the whole study: At week 35 came visit V12, and visit V13 followed at week 47.

Profiling relied on immunoSEQ multiplex PCR, and the TCRdb table lists in-frame clones only, not all of them. Of around 60,000 clones listed, 83% are singletons. The V and J ends lost 5 bases and 2 bases respectively, with 13 bases between them. The CDR3 length is 15 residues. Germline V gene data show CDR1 as SQVTM and CDR2 as ANQGSEA. As to this clone: Antigen unknown.

Indicated time point: week 47, end of study. The vaccine gave 300 ug of a 20-mer mutant IDH1 peptide subcutaneously per dose. The chain combines TRBV29-1 with TRBJ2-6; D remains unclear. The sequence was collected from a man aged 30 to 39 with glioma. The sequences come from PBMCs, collected from a glioma patient whose treatment included an IDH1 peptide vaccine. Written as DNA, the CDR3 is TGCAGCGTTCTGAGACCGACAACTGGGGCCAACGTCCTGACTTTC. It specifies CSVLRPTTGANVLTF.